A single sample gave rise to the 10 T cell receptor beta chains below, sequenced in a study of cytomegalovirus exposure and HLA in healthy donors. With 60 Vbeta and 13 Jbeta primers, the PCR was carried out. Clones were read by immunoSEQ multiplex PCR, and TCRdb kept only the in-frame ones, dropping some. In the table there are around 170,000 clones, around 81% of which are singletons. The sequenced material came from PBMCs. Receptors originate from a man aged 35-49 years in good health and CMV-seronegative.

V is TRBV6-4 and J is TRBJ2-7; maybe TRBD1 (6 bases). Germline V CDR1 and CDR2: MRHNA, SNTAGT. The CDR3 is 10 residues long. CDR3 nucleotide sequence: TGTGCCAGCACGACAGGTCCACTCCCCGTC. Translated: CASTTGPLPV.

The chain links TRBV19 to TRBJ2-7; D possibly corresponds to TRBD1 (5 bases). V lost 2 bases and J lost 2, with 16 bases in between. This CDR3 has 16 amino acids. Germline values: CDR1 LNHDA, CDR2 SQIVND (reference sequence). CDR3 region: CASSITPGRAAYEQYF. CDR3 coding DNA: TGTGCCAGTAGTATAACCCCCGGCAGGGCCGCCTACGAGCAGTACTTC.

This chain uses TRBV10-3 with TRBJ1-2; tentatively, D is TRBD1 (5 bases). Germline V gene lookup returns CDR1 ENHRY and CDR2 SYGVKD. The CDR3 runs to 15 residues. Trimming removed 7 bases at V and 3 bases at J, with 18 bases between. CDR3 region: CAINGRAQADYGYTF. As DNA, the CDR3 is TGTGCCATCAATGGTCGGGCACAGGCTGACTATGGCTACACCTTC.

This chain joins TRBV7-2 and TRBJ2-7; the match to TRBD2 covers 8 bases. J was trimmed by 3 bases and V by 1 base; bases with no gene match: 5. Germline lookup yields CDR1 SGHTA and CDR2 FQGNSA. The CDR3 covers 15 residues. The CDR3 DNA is TGTGCCAGCAGCTTAGAAATGGGGACTAGCTACGAGCAGTACTTC. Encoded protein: CASSLEMGTSYEQYF.

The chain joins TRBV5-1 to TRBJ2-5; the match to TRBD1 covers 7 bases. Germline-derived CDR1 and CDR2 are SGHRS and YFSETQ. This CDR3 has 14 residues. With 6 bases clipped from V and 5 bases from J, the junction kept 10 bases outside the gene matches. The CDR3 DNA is TGCGCCAGCACCTTAGGGGGCCTCGGGGAGACCCAGTACTTC. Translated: CASTLGGLGETQYF.

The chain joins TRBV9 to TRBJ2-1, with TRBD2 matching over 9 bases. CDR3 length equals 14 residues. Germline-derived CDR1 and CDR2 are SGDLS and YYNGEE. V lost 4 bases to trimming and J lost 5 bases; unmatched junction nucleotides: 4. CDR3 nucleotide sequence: TGTGCCAGCAGCTTGGGACTAGCTAACAATGAGCAGTTCTTC. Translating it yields CASSLGLANNEQFF.

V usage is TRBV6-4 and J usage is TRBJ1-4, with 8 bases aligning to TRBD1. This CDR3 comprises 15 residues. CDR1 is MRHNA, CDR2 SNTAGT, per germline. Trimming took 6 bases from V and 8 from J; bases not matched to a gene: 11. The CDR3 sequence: CASSAGTGVREKLFF. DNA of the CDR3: TGTGCCAGCAGCGCCGGGACAGGCGTACGGGAAAAACTGTTTTTT.

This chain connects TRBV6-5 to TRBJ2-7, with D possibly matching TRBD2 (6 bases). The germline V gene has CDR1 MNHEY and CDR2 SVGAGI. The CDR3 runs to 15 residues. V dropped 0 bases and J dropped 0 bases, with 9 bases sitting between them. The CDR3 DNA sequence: TGTGCCAGCAGTTACTCTGGGGGGACCTCCTACGAGCAGTACTTC. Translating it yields CASSYSGGTSYEQYF.

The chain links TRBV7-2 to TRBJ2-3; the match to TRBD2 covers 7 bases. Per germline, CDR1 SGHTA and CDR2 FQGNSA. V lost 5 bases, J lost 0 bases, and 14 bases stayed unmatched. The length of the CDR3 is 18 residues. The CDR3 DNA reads TGTGCCAGCAGCCCGAGAGCGGGATCGGACACTAGCACAGATACGCAGTATTTT. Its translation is CASSPRAGSDTSTDTQYF. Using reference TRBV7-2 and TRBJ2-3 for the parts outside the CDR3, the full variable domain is GAGVSQSPSNKVTEKGKDVELRCDPISGHTALYWYRQSLGQGLEFLIYFQGNSAPDKSGLPSDRFSAERTGGSVSTLTIQRTQQEDSAVYLCASSPRAGSDTSTDTQYFGPGTRLTVL.

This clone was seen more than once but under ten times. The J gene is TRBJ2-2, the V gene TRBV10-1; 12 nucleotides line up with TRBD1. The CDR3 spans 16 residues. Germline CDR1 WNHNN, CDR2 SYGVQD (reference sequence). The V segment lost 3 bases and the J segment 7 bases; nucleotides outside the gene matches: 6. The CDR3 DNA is TGCGCCAGCAGTGAAAAGGGACAGGGGGCGAACGGGGAGCTGTTTTTT. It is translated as CASSEKGQGANGELFF.